The clone carrying this T cell receptor beta chain was observed a few times. Its cognate antigen is unknown. It was through 5'RACE template switching that TCR cDNA was made, with a universal primer site and UMIs added. In TCRdb, the 5' RACE reads were re-called with MiXCR into one record per CDR3 protein. The table has 200,000 to 300,000 distinct CDR3 sequences, roughly 6.8% seen once. The data belong to a study of T cells after yellow fever vaccination. Study-wide context: Any fraction with a low cell number was prepared using SMART-Seq v4 Ultra Low Input. Study-level results: The secondary T-cell response peaked on day 5, not day 15, but was weaker.

Germline V gene data show CDR1 as LGHNA and CDR2 as YSLEER. The CDR3 is 15 amino acids. Trimming took 4 bases from V and 7 from J, leaving 17 bases between them. This material consisted of CD4+ T cells sorted from PBMCs, taken on the day of the yellow fever booster vaccination. The chain recombines TRBV4-3 with TRBJ2-4; D possibly corresponds to TRBD1 (7 bases). The origin of this receptor is a man younger than 45 who received the YFV17D yellow fever vaccine. The CDR3 protein is CASSRGDSRLNIQYF. The CDR3 bases are TGCGCCAGCAGCCGCGGGGACAGCCGGTTGAACATTCAGTACTTC.